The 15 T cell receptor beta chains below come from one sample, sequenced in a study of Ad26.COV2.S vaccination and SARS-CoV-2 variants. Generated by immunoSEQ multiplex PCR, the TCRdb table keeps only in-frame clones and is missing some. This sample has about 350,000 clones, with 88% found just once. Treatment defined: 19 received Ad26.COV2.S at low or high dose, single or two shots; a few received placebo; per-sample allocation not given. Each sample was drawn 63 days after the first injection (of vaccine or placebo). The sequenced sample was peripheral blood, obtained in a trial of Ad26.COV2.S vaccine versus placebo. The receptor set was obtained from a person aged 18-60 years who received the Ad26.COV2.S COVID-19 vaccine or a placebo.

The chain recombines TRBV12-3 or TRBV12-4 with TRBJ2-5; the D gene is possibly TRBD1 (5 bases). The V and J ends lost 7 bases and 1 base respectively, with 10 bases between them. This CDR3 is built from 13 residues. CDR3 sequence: CASTETVQETQYF. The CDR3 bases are TGTGCCAGCACCGAGACAGTCCAAGAGACCCAGTACTTC.

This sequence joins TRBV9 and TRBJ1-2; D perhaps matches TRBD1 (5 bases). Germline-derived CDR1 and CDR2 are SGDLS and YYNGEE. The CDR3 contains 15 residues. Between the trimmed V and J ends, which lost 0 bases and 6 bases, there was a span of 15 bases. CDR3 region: CASSVDGAAGDGYTF. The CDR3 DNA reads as TGTGCCAGCAGCGTAGATGGGGCTGCGGGTGATGGCTACACCTTC.

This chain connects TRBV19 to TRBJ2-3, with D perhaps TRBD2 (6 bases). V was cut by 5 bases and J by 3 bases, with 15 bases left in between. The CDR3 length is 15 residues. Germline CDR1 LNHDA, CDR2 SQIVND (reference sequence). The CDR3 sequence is CASSSIAATTDTQYF. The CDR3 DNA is TGTGCCAGTAGTTCCATAGCGGCAACTACAGATACGCAGTATTTT.

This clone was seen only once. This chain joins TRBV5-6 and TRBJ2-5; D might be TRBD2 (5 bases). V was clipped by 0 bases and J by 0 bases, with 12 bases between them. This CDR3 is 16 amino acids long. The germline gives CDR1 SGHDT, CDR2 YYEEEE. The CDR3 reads CASSLAPEVHQETQYF. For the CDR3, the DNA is TGTGCCAGCAGCTTGGCTCCGGAGGTCCACCAAGAGACCCAGTACTTC.

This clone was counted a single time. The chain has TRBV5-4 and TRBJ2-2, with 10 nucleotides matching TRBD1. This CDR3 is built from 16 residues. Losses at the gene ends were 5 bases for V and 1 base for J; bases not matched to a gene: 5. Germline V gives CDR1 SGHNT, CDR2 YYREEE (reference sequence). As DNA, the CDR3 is TGTGCCAGCAGGACAGACAGGGGGCTGAACACCGGGGAGCTGTTTTTT. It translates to CASRTDRGLNTGELFF.

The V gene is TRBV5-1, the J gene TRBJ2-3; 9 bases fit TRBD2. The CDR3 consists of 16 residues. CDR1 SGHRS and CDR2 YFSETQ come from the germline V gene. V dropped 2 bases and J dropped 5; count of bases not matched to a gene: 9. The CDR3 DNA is TGCGCCAGCAGCTTCCAAGGGCGGGAGGGTCGAGATACGCAGTATTTT. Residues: CASSFQGREGRDTQYF.

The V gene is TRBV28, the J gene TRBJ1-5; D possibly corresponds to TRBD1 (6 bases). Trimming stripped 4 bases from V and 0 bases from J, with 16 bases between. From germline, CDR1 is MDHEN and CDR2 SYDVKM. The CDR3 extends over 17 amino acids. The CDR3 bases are TGTGCCAGCAGTTCAACCCGTAAGGGGGATAGCAATCAGCCCCAGCATTTT. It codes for CASSSTRKGDSNQPQHF. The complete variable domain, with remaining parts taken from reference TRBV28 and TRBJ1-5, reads DVKVTQSSRYLVKRTGEKVFLECVQDMDHENMFWYRQDPGLGLRLIYFSYDVKMKEKGDIPEGYSVSREKKERFSLILESASTNQTSMYLCASSSTRKGDSNQPQHFGDGTRLSIL.

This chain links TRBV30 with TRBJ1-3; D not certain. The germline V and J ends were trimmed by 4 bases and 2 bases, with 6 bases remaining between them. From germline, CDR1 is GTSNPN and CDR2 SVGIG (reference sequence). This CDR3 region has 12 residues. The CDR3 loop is CAWKYAGNTIYF. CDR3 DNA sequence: TGTGCCTGGAAATACGCTGGAAACACCATATATTTT.

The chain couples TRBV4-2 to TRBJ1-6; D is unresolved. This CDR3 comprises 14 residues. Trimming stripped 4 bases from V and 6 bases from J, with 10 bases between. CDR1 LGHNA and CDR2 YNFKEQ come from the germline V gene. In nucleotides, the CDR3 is TGTGCCAGCAGCCCGGACTTTAGTAATTCACCCCTCCACTTT. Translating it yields CASSPDFSNSPLHF.

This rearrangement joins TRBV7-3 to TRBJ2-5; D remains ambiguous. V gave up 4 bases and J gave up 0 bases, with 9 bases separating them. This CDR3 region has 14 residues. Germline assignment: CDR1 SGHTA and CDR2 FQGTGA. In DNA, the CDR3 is TGTGCCAGCAGCTCAGACGGAAACCAAGAGACCCAGTACTTC. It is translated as CASSSDGNQETQYF.

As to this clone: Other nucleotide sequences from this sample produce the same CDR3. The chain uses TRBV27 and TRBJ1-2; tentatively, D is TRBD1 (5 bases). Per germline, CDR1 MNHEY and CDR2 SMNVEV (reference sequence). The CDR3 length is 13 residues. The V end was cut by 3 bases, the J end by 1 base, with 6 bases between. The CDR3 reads CASSFDSNYGYTF. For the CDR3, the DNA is TGTGCCAGCAGTTTCGACAGTAACTATGGCTACACCTTC.

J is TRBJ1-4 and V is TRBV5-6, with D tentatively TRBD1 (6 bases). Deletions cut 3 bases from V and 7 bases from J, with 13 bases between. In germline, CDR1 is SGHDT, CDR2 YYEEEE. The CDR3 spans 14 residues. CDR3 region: CASSWGGQGEKLFF. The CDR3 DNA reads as TGTGCCAGCAGCTGGGGGGGCCAAGGTGAAAAACTGTTTTTT.

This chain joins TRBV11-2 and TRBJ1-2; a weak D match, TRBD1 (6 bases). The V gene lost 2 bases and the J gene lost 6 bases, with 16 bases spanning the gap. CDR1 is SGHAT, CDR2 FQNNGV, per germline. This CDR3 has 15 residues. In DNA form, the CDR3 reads TGTGCCAGCAGCTTAAGAGCACGGGGGGCGGATGGCTACACCTTC. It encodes CASSLRARGADGYTF.

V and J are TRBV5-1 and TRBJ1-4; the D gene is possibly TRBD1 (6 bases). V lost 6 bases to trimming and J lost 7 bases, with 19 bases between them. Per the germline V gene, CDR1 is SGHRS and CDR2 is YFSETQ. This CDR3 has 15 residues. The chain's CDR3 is CASNTGSRGGEKLFF. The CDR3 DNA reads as TGCGCCAGCAATACAGGGAGTCGAGGTGGTGAAAAACTGTTTTTT.

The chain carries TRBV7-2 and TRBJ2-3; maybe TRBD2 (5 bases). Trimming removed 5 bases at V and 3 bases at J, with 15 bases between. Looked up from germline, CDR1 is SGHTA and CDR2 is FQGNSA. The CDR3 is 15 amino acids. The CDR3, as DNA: TGTGCCAGCAGCCCCTTTAGAGGGAAGACAGATACGCAGTATTTT. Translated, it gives CASSPFRGKTDTQYF.